This TCR beta chain was observed in a study of PD-1 blockade in classical Hodgkin lymphoma. The wider study: A 3 mg/kg intravenous dose of nivolumab was received by patients every 2 weeks. Study-level findings and limits: Patients who responded completely had about the same baseline diversity as newly diagnosed patients. CD8+ TCR diversity did not rise significantly by C4D1, unlike CD4+. As was reported, newly diagnosed patients showed lower baseline TCR diversity than healthy donors did.

Time point here: cycle 4 day 1 (C4D1), after around six weeks of nivolumab. Each of the patients experienced relapse following autologous stem cell transplantation, and their brentuximab vedotin exposure differed. Magnetic negative selection, applied to thawed PBMCs, was used to isolate the CD8+ T cells. As regards this clone: Its cognate antigen is unknown.

V dropped 4 bases and J dropped 2; count of bases not matched to a gene: 7. Looked up from germline, CDR1 is SGHVS and CDR2 is FQNEAQ. This CDR3 has 15 residues. TCRdb's table, derived via immunoSEQ multiplex PCR, lists solely in-frame clones and lacks some. The table lists approximately 19,000 clones, around 89% of them singletons, with over 4% in the top ten. The source is a human donor with classical Hodgkin lymphoma. This material consisted of CD8+ T cells from blood, taken before the fourth cycle of nivolumab. V gene TRBV7-8 combines with J gene TRBJ2-7; 8 bases agree with TRBD1. The CDR3 reads CASSSDDRGPYEQYF. The CDR3 nucleotides are TGTGCCAGCAGCTCAGATGACAGGGGCCCCTACGAGCAGTACTTC.